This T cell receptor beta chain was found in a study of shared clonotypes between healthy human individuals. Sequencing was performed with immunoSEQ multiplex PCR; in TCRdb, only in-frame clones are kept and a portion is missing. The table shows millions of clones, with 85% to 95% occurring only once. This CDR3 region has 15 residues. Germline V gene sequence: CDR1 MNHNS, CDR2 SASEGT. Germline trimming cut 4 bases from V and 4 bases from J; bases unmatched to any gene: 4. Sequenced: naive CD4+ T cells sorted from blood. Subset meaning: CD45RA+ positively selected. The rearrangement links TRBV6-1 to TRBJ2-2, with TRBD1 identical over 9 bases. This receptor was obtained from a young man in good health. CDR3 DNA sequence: TGTGCCAGCAGTGTACAGGGGGCTAGCACCGGGGAGCTGTTTTTT. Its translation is CASSVQGASTGELFF.